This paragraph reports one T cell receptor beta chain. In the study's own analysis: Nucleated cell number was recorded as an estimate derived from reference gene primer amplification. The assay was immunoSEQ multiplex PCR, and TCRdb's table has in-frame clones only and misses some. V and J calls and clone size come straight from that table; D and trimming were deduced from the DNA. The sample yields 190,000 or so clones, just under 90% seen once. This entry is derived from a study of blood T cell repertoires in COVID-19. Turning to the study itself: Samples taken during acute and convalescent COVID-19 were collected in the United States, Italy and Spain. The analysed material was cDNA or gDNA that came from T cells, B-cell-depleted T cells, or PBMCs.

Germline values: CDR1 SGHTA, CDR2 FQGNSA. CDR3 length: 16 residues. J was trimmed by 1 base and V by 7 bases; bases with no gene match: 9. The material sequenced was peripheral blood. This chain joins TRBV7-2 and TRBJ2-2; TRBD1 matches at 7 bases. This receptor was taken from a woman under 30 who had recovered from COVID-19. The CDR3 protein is CASTPFRTGNTGELFF. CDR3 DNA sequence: TGTGCCAGCACCCCATTTAGGACAGGGAACACCGGGGAGCTGTTTTTT.